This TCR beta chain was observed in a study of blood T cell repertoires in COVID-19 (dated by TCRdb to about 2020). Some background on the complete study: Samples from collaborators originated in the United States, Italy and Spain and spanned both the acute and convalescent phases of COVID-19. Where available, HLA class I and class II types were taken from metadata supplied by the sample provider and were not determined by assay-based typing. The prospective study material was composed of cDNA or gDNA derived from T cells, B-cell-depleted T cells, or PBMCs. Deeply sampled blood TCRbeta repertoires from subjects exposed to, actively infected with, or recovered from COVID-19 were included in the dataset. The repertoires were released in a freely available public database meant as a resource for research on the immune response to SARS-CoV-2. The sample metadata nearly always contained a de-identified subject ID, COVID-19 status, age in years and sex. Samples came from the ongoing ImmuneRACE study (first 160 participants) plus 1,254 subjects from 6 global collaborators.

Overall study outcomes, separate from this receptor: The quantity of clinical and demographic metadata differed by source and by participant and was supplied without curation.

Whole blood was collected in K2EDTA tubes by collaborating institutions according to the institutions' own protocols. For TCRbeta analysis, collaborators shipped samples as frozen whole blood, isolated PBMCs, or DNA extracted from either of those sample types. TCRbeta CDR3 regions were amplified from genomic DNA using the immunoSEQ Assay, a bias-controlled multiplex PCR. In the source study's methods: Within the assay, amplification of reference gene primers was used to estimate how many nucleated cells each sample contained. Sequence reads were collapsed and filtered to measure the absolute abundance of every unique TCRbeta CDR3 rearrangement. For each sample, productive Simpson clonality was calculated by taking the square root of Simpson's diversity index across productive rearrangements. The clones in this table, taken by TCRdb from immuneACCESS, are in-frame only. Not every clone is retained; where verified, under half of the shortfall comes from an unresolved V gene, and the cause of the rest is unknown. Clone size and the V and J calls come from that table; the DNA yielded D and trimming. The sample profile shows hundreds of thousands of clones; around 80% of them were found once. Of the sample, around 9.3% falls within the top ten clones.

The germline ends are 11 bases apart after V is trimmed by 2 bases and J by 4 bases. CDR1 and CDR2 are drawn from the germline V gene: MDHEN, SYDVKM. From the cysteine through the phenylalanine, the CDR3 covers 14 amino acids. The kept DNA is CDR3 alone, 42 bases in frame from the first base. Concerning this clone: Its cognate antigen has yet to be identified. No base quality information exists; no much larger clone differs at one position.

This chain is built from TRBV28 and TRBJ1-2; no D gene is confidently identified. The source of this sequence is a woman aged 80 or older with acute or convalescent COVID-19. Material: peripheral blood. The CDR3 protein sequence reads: CASSLGAEVYGYTF. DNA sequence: TGTGCCAGCAGTTTAGGAGCGGAGGTCTATGGCTACACCTTC.